The TCR beta chain described here comes from a study of tumor-infiltrating lymphocytes in primary liver carcinoma (dated by TCRdb to about 2017). Notes on the research overall: Surgical resection was performed in China between November 2015 and 2016 on five or six patients with histopathologically diagnosed primary liver carcinoma. Each sample produced about 3.5 to 8 million productive TCRbeta reads, and read depth showed no significant difference between tissue types. The tumors of the five patients were staged as T1-T3 N0M0, with maximum diameters ranging from roughly 4.2 to 10 cm. The study combined TCRbeta repertoire sequencing, expression microarrays and whole-exome sequencing across five regions of each liver tumor, with adjacent normal tissue and blood. TCRbeta repertoire sequencing covered approximately 35 specimens from 5 patients: approximately 25 tumor regions, 5 adjacent noncancerous liver tissues and 5 peripheral blood samples. Reproducibility between technical replicate repertoires was high, with correlation coefficients above 0.95 and mean shared-clone rates approximately 0.88. The five patients, three men and two women aged 30 to 69 years, had hepatocellular carcinoma (four) or combined HCC and intrahepatic cholangiocarcinoma (one).

For CDR1 and CDR2, the germline V gene lists SNHLY and FYNNEI. A distance of 12 bases separates the germline ends of V and J, which lose 6 bases and 0 bases respectively. Inclusive of the bounding cysteine and phenylalanine, the CDR3 is 15 residues long. Only the CDR3 region is kept as DNA, spanning 45 bases read in frame from base 1. What the study reported, not specific to this receptor: The top 250 clones accounted for a significantly greater share of the repertoire in tumors than in blood (p = 0.039). Since the samples were bulk and unsorted, there was no way to compare CD4+ and CD8+ T cell repertoires. Only the TCR beta chain was sequenced, so true repertoire diversity is likely underestimated because unpaired alpha chains were not captured. Repertoire overlap was found to be higher between tumor regions (mean roughly 35%) than between tumor-adjacent (about 17%) or tumor-blood (about 15%) pairs, consistent with antigen-driven expansion. Only a few patients were included in the study, and the authors note that the findings should be validated in a larger study.

Note on this clonotype: Its recognized antigen is unknown. No base quality values were provided; no much bigger clone lies one nucleotide off.

Using a constant-region primer and ProtoScript II reverse transcriptase, TCRbeta-specific cDNA was reverse-transcribed from around 520 ng total RNA. Construction of the TCRbeta libraries relied on three nested rounds of multiplex PCR, following a slightly modified ARM-PCR procedure. Multiplex TRBV1-TRBV30 forward primers and a Cbeta reverse primer were used in the first two PCR rounds, each of which was run for around 9 cycles. A final 25-cycle PCR with Deep VentR polymerase added sample barcodes and Illumina adapters. Before sequencing, amplicons of 200-500 bp were gel-purified using a QIAquick gel extraction kit. An Illumina HiSeq 2500 was used to sequence the TCRbeta amplicons with 250-bp paired-end reads. The paper's data handling went like this. To recover full CDR3 sequences, reads were quality-trimmed using Trimmomatic v0.33 and paired reads were then merged using FLASH v1.2.11. V, D and J germline segments were assigned to the rearranged TCRbeta sequences by MiGEC v1.2.1b. Clonotype statistics, along with Shannon-Wiener diversity indices, were calculated using VDJtools v1.0.0. Except for diversity analysis, only each sample's 250 most abundant clonotypes were used in subsequent analyses to reduce sampling bias. TCRdb applied fastp at Q25 and MiXCR to the public reads, then kept only in-frame beta chains. CDR3 protein sequences are deduplicated, and each keeps its most common genes and DNA. Clone size and V and J calls follow TCRdb, not the original study. This sample comprises a few hundred thousand distinct CDR3 sequences, roughly 60% of them detected only once. The leading ten clones occupy about 17% of the sample.

TRIzol reagent was used to extract blood RNA from unsorted whole blood, while the DNeasy Blood & Tissue kit provided the germline DNA. At the time of sampling, the patients were treatment-naive and had chronic HBV infection. Before surgery, roughly 4 milliliters of peripheral blood were collected into K2EDTA tubes. This sequence was found in a woman aged 25 to 39 with primary liver carcinoma and hepatitis B virus infection. Sample: peripheral blood. Rearrangement joined TRBV2 to TRBJ2-1; the D gene is perhaps TRBD2, from 6 matching bases. The sequenced DNA: TGTGCCAGCAGCGCGGGACTTAGCTCCTACAATGAGCAGTTCTTC. Its translation reads: CASSAGLSSYNEQFF.